These 24 T cell receptor beta chains came from one sample sequenced in a study of blood T cell repertoires in COVID-19. The data were produced by immunoSEQ multiplex PCR, yet TCRdb's version contains in-frame clones alone and is incomplete. The data contain about 210,000 clones, around 84% of them singletons. Sequenced material: peripheral blood. These receptors were obtained from a woman aged 80 or over with COVID-19, enrolled during active disease.

The chain employs TRBV27 and TRBJ2-3; possibly TRBD2 for D (6 bases). The CDR3 extends over 16 amino acids. Germline CDR1 MNHEY, CDR2 SMNVEV (reference sequence). The V end was cut by 4 bases, the J end by 2 bases, with 16 bases between. DNA for the CDR3: TGTGCCAGCAGTTCCCTCCTAGCGACCCTCACAGATACGCAGTATTTT. It encodes CASSSLLATLTDTQYF.

The rearrangement links TRBV19 to TRBJ2-4; 9 nucleotides match TRBD1. V lost 5 bases to trimming and J lost 7 bases; unmatched junction nucleotides: 3. This CDR3 comprises 13 residues. Germline CDR1 and CDR2: LNHDA and SQIVND (reference sequence). CDR3 nucleotide sequence: TGTGCCAGTAGTGTGACAGGGGGGAACATTCAGTACTTC. This sequence encodes CASSVTGGNIQYF.

The J gene is TRBJ1-4, the V gene TRBV5-1, with D maybe TRBD1 (6 bases). The CDR3 extends over 14 amino acids. V was trimmed by 3 bases and J by 7 bases, leaving 13 bases between them. Germline CDR1 SGHRS, CDR2 YFSETQ. The DNA for the CDR3 is TGCGCCAGCAGCTCTGGTCAGGGGTCTGAAAAACTGTTTTTT. Residues: CASSSGQGSEKLFF.

V gene TRBV15 combines with J gene TRBJ2-6, with 7 bases identical to TRBD1. This CDR3 comprises 19 residues. The germline gives CDR1 LNHNV, CDR2 YYDKDF (reference sequence). J was trimmed by 0 bases and V by 1 base; bases with no gene match: 9. This chain's CDR3 is CATSRVWGQKFSGANVLTF. CDR3 sequence (DNA): TGTGCCACCAGCAGAGTTTGGGGACAGAAGTTCTCTGGGGCCAACGTCCTGACTTTC.

V usage is TRBV6-5 and J usage is TRBJ2-1; TRBD2 matches at 9 bases. Germline CDR1 and CDR2: MNHEY and SVGAGI. V was pared by 6 bases and J by 9 bases, with 9 bases of the junction left unmatched. CDR3 size: 14 residues. The CDR3 loop reads CASRRGGGASEQFF. The DNA of the CDR3 is TGTGCCAGCAGGAGGGGCGGGGGGGCCAGTGAGCAGTTCTTC.

The rearrangement joins TRBV28 to TRBJ2-3; possibly TRBD2 for D (5 bases). The CDR3 covers 16 residues. Germline V gene sequence: CDR1 MDHEN, CDR2 SYDVKM. The V end lost 5 bases, the J end lost 4 bases, and 19 bases lay between the germline ends. In DNA, the CDR3 is TGTGCCAGCAGTCTCCAAGGTCGGGGTTTGTCAGATACGCAGTATTTT. It yields the protein CASSLQGRGLSDTQYF.

The gene calls are TRBV2 and TRBJ2-3; tentatively, D is TRBD2 (6 bases). The CDR3 has 17 amino acids. The V and J ends lost 5 bases and 0 bases respectively, with 18 bases between them. CDR1 is SNHLY, CDR2 FYNNEI, per germline. The CDR3 DNA reads as TGTGCCAGCAGTTCGCGGGACCGCGCCCCTAGCACAGATACGCAGTATTTT. Amino acids: CASSSRDRAPSTDTQYF.

The CDR3: CASSLRTSDRSGIHNEQFF. DNA for the CDR3: TGTGCCAGCAGCTTAAGGACTAGCGACCGTAGCGGGATACACAATGAGCAGTTCTTC. This sequence joins TRBV7-2 and TRBJ2-1, with 9 bases matching TRBD2. This CDR3 comprises 19 residues. The V gene's germline CDR1 is SGHTA and CDR2 FQGNSA. With V trimmed by 2 bases and J by 5 bases, 16 bases remained unmatched.

The V gene is TRBV9, the J gene TRBJ1-2; 8 positions match TRBD1. CDR1 and CDR2 from the germline V gene are SGDLS and YYNGEE. The J segment lost 1 base and the V segment lost 3 bases, leaving 5 bases of the junction unmatched. This CDR3 spans 15 amino acids. CDR3 sequence (DNA): TGTGCCAGCAGCGCGAGAGGACAGGGTAACTATGGCTACACCTTC. This codes for CASSARGQGNYGYTF.

The gene calls are TRBV6-5 and TRBJ1-1; D not certain. Germline V gene data show CDR1 as MNHEY and CDR2 as SVGAGI. Trimming removed 2 bases from V and 1 base from J, with 11 bases in between. The CDR3 runs to 15 residues. The CDR3 here is CASSYVPGTNTEAFF. The CDR3 region has the DNA TGTGCCAGCAGTTACGTCCCGGGTACGAACACTGAAGCTTTCTTT.

This chain joins TRBV28 and TRBJ1-2; the D is unclear. CDR1 is MDHEN and CDR2 is SYDVKM in the germline V gene. The CDR3 contains 12 residues. The germline V and J ends were trimmed by 5 bases and 4 bases, with 8 bases remaining between them. CDR3 amino acids: CASSGLIYGYTF. The DNA of the CDR3 is TGTGCCAGCAGTGGACTTATCTATGGCTACACCTTC.

The gene calls are TRBV19 and TRBJ1-1; 7 bases map to TRBD1. Trimming at V came to 6 bases and at J to 0 bases, leaving 10 bases not matched to a gene. The CDR3 spans 16 residues. Germline V gene lookup returns CDR1 LNHDA and CDR2 SQIVND (reference sequence). The CDR3 reads CASRAGQQILNTEAFF. In DNA, the CDR3 is TGTGCCAGTAGGGCGGGACAGCAAATATTGAACACTGAAGCTTTCTTT.

Only one count was recorded for this clone. The V call is TRBV6-5, the J call TRBJ1-2; TRBD1 matches 8 bases. Germline V gives CDR1 MNHEY, CDR2 SVGAGI. The ends lost 6 bases at V and 6 bases at J; junction bases unmatched: 9. The CDR3 extends over 14 amino acids. CDR3 nucleotide sequence: TGTGCCAGCAGCCTAGGACAGGGTTATGATGGCTACACCTTC. This codes for CASSLGQGYDGYTF.

V usage is TRBV4-1 and J usage is TRBJ2-5; 9 nucleotides line up with TRBD1. Trimming removed 2 bases from V and 4 bases from J; junction bases left unmatched: 5. CDR3 length equals 15 residues. Germline CDR1 and CDR2: MGHRA and YSYEKL. In DNA form, the CDR3 reads TGCGCCAGCAGCCAAAAGGGACAGGGAGGAGAGACCCAGTACTTC. This sequence encodes CASSQKGQGGETQYF.

The chain has TRBV6-1 and TRBJ2-7; D perhaps matches TRBD2 (6 bases). The CDR3 has 16 residues. V was pared by 2 bases and J by 2 bases, with 16 bases between. The V gene's germline CDR1 is MNHNS and CDR2 SASEGT. CDR3 coding DNA: TGTGCCAGCAGTGAATTATTAGGGACGGGAGCCTACGAGCAGTACTTC. This sequence encodes CASSELLGTGAYEQYF.

The V call is TRBV6-5, the J call TRBJ1-6, with a possible D match to TRBD1 (5 bases). Trimming cost V 6 bases and J 10 bases, with 16 bases left between them. This CDR3 comprises 14 residues. The germline CDR1 and CDR2 sequences are MNHEY and SVGAGI. CDR3 sequence reads: CASSDGGVRSPLHF. The CDR3 bases are TGTGCCAGCAGCGACGGGGGGGTACGATCACCCCTCCACTTT.

This clone turned up a few times. This chain connects TRBV4-3 to TRBJ1-2, with 8 bases matching TRBD1. The trim removed 0 bases at V and 8 bases at J, leaving 11 bases unmatched. CDR1 is LGHNA and CDR2 is YSLEER in the germline V gene. CDR3 length: 16 residues. DNA for the CDR3: TGCGCCAGCAGCCAAGATCTGTCCGGGACAGGCCGCGGCTACACCTTC. As protein: CASSQDLSGTGRGYTF.

This chain joins TRBV6-6 and TRBJ2-3; 8 nucleotides agree with TRBD2. The germline V gene encodes CDR1 MNHNY and CDR2 SVGAGI (reference sequence). The CDR3 consists of 16 residues. The V segment lost 2 bases and the J segment 0 bases; nucleotides outside the gene matches: 4. CDR3 region: CASSYRTSGSTDTQYF. CDR3 bases: TGTGCCAGCAGTTACCGCACTAGCGGAAGCACAGATACGCAGTATTTT.

The DNA for the CDR3 is TGCGCCAGCAGAGCCTCTTGGGAGGGGGATACGCAGTATTTT. Translating gives CASRASWEGDTQYF. The chain couples TRBV23-1 to TRBJ2-3, with TRBD2 matching over 7 bases. TRBV23-1 is reported as an ORF; its role is uncertain. V lost 6 bases and J lost 6; bases outside the gene matches: 9. The CDR3 extends over 14 amino acids.

This rearrangement joins TRBV5-1 to TRBJ2-7; 9 nucleotides align to TRBD1. The V and J ends lost 4 bases and 2 bases, in that order; junction bases with no gene match: 7. This CDR3 has 15 amino acids. The germline gives CDR1 SGHRS, CDR2 YFSETQ. The chain's CDR3 is CASSLTGGDTYEQYF. The DNA of the CDR3 is TGCGCCAGCAGCCTGACAGGGGGGGATACCTACGAGCAGTACTTC.

The CDR3 loop reads CASSHYTSGDSAGYEQYF. The DNA of the CDR3 is TGTGCCAGCAGCCACTACACTAGCGGGGATTCGGCTGGCTACGAGCAGTACTTC. The gene calls are TRBV4-2 and TRBJ2-7, with 10 bases matching TRBD2. This CDR3 region has 18 residues. Unmatched junction bases numbered 14, after V lost 3 bases and J lost 3 bases. Germline CDR1 is LGHNA and CDR2 is YNFKEQ.

This sequence joins TRBV6-5 and TRBJ1-1; no firm D call. The germline V gene encodes CDR1 MNHEY and CDR2 SVGAGI. There are 13 residues in the CDR3. V was shortened by 6 bases and J by 2 bases, with 10 bases between the two germline ends. CDR3 in DNA: TGTGCCAGCAGCCCCGGTGTCAACACTGAAGCTTTCTTT. Translated: CASSPGVNTEAFF.

In this sample, this clone turned up once. Other DNA variants within this sample encode the same CDR3. The gene calls are TRBV20-1 and TRBJ1-1; 7 nucleotides agree with TRBD1. Germline-derived CDR1 and CDR2 are DFQATT and SNEGSKA (reference sequence). The V segment lost 7 bases and the J segment 5 bases; nucleotides outside the gene matches: 4. This CDR3 is built from 11 residues. The CDR3 DNA follows: TGCAGTGGTGCAGGGGGGACTGAAGCTTTCTTT. It codes for CSGAGGTEAFF.

The chain joins TRBV4-2 to TRBJ1-6; D gene ambiguous. V gave up 5 bases and J gave up 8 bases, with 16 bases separating them. Germline-derived CDR1 and CDR2 are LGHNA and YNFKEQ. CDR3 length equals 15 residues. CDR3 nucleotides: TGTGCCAGCAGCGAATTCGGGAGTGGCGATTCACCCCTCCACTTT. Translating gives CASSEFGSGDSPLHF.